The source of this T cell receptor beta chain is a study of CD8+ T cells in alopecia areata. Concerning this clone: What it binds is unknown.

Whole-study results and caveats: Scalp sequencing also captures normal skin's resident alphabeta T cells.

Following RNA extraction, reverse transcription yielded cDNA that acted as the sequencing template. Some clones are missing from TCRdb's copy, which holds only in-frame ones; the method was immunoSEQ multiplex PCR. Among hundreds of thousands of clones listed, roughly 50% were seen once. Treatment indicated: oral pan-JAK inhibitor, 5-10 mg twice daily. The germline V gene has CDR1 ENHRY and CDR2 SYGVKD. This CDR3 has 12 amino acids. V gave up 11 bases and J gave up 2 bases, with 13 bases separating them. The chain combines TRBV10-3 with TRBJ2-7, with TRBD1 as a possible D gene (6 bases). This receptor was obtained from a human donor with alopecia areata. The sequenced sample was CD4+ T cells sorted from blood, obtained at week 24, from a patient treated with tofacitinib. The CDR3 nucleotides read TGTGCCGCCTCGACAGGCACCTACGAGCAGTACTTC. Translated, it gives CAASTGTYEQYF.